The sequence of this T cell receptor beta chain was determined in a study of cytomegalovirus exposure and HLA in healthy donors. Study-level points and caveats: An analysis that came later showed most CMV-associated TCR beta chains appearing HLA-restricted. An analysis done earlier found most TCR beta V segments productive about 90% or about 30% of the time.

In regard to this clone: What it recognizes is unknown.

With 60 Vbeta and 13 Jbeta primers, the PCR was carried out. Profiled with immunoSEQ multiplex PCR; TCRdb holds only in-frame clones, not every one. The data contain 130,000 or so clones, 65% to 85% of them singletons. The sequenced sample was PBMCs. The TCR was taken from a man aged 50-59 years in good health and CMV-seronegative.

CDR3 sequence: CACPDRAGGNTIYF. CDR3 DNA: TGTGCCTGCCCCGACAGGGCGGGAGGAAACACCATATATTTT. The chain has TRBV30 and TRBJ1-3; 7 positions agree with TRBD1. CDR1 and CDR2 (germline): GTSNPN, SVGIG (reference sequence). The ends lost 6 bases at V and 4 bases at J; junction bases unmatched: 9. The CDR3 contains 14 residues.